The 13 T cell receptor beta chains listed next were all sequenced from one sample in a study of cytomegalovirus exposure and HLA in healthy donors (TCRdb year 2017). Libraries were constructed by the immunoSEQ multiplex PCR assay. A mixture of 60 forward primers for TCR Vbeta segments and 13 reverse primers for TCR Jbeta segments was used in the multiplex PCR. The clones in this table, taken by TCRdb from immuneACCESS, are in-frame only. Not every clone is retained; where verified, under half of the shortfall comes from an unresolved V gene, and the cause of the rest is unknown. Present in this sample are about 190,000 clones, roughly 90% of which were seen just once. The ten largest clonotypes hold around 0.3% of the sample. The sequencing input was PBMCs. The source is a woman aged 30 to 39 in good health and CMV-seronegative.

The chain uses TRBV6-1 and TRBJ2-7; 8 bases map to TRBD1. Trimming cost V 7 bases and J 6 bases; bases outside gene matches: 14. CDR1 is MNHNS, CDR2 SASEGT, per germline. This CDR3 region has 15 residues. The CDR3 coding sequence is TGTGCCAGCATCCCCCGCGAGGACAGGGTGGGCGAGCAGTACTTC. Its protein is CASIPREDRVGEQYF.

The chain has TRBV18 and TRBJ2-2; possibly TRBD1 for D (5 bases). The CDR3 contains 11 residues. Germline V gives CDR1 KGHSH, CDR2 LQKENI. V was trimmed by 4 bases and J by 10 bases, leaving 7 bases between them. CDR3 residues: CASSLGVELFF. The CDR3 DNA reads TGTGCCAGCTCACTAGGGGTGGAGCTGTTTTTT.

CDR3 amino acids: CASSSVLPSRGNTIYF. Written as DNA, the CDR3 is TGTGCCAGCTCCTCAGTATTGCCAAGCCGGGGGAACACCATATATTTT. The chain employs TRBV28 and TRBJ1-3; D possibly corresponds to TRBD1 (5 bases). Germline-derived CDR1 and CDR2 are MDHEN and SYDVKM. This CDR3 contains 16 residues. The germline V and J ends were trimmed by 8 bases and 7 bases, with 24 bases remaining between them.

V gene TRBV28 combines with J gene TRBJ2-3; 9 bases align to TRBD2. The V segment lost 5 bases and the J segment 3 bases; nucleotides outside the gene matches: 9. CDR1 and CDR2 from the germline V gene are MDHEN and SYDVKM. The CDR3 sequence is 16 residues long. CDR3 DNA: TGTGCCAGCAGTCCGGGGCCTAGCGGGGTAACAGATACGCAGTATTTT. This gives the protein CASSPGPSGVTDTQYF.

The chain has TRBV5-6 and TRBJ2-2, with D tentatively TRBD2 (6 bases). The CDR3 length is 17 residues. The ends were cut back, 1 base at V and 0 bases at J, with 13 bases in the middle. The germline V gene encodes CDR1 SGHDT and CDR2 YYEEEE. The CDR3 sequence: CASSLSPGRSNTGELFF. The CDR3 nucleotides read TGTGCCAGCAGCTTGTCCCCGGGGAGGTCGAACACCGGGGAGCTGTTTTTT.

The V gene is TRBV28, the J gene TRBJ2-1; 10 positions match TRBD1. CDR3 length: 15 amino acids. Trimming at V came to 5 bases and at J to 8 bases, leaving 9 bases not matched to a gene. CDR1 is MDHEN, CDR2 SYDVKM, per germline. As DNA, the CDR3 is TGTGCCAGCAGTCAACGCACCGGGACAGGGGATGAGCAGTTCTTC. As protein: CASSQRTGTGDEQFF.

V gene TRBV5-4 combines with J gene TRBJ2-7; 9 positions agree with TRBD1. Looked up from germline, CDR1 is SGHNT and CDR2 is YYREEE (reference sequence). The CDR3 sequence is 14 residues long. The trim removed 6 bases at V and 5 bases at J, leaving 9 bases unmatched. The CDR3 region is CASTDRTGANEQYF. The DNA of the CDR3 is TGTGCCAGCACCGACCGGACAGGGGCAAACGAGCAGTACTTC.

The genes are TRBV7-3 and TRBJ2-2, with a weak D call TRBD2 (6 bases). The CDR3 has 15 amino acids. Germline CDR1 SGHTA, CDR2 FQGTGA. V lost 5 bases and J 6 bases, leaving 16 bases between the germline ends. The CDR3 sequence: CASSPQASDAGELFF. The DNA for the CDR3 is TGTGCCAGCAGCCCCCAAGCTAGCGACGCCGGGGAGCTGTTTTTT. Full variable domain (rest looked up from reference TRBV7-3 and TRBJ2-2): GAGVSQTPSNKVTEKGKYVELRCDPISGHTALYWYRQSLGQGPEFLIYFQGTGAADDSGLPNDRFFAVRPEGSVSTLKIQRTERGDSAVYLCASSPQASDAGELFFGEGSRLTVL.

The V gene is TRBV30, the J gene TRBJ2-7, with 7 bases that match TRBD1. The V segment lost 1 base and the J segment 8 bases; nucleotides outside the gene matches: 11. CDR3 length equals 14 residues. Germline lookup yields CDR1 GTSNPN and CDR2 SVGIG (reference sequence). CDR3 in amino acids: CAWSGKGATGQQYF. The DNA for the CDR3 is TGTGCCTGGAGTGGGAAGGGGGCCACAGGGCAGCAGTACTTC.

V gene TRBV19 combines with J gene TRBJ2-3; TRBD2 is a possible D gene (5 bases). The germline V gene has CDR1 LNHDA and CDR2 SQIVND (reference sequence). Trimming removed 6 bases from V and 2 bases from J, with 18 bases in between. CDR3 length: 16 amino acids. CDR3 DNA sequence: TGTGCCAGTAGCACTAGAAGGCAGATCAACACAGATACGCAGTATTTT. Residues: CASSTRRQINTDTQYF.

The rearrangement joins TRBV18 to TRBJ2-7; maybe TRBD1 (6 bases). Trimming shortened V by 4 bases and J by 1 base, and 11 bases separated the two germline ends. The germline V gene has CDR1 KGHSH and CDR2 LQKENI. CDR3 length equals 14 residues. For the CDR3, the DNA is TGTGCCAGCTCACGGGACACTAGTTCCTACGAGCAGTACTTC. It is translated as CASSRDTSSYEQYF.

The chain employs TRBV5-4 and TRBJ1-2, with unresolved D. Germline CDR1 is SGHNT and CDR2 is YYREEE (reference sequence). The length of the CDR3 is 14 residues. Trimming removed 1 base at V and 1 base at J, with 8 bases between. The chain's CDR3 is CASSLSRDNYGYTF. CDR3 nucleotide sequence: TGTGCCAGCAGCTTGTCGCGAGATAACTATGGCTACACCTTC.

In nucleotides, the CDR3 is TGTGCCAGCAGCCGGGAAACGGGGGGGGGTTCCTATGGCTACACCTTC. It yields the protein CASSRETGGGSYGYTF. V gene TRBV21-1 combines with J gene TRBJ1-2. TRBV21-1 has pseudogene status. There are 16 residues in the CDR3.